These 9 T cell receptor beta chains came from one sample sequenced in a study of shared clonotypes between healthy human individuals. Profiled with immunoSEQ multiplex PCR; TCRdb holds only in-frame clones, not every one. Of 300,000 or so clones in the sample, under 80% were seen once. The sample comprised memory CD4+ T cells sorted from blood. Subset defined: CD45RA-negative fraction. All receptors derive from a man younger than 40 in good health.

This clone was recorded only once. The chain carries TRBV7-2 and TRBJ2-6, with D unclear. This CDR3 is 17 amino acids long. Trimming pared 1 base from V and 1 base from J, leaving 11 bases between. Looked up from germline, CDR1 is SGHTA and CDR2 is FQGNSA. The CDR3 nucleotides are TGTGCCAGCAGCTTAGTGAACCCTAAATCTGGGGCCAACGTCCTGACTTTC. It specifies CASSLVNPKSGANVLTF.

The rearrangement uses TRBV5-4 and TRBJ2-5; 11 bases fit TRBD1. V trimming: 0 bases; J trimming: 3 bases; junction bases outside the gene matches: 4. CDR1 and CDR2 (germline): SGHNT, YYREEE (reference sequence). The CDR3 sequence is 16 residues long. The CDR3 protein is CASSLVGTGGKETQYF. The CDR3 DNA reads TGTGCCAGCAGCTTGGTTGGGACAGGGGGAAAAGAGACCCAGTACTTC.

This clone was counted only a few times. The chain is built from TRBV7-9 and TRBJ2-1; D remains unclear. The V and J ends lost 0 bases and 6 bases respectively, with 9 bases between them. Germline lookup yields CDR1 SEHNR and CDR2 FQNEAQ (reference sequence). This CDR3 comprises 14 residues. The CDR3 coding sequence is TGTGCCAGCAGCTTAGCCTCCAGCGCCAATGAGCAGTTCTTC. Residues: CASSLASSANEQFF.

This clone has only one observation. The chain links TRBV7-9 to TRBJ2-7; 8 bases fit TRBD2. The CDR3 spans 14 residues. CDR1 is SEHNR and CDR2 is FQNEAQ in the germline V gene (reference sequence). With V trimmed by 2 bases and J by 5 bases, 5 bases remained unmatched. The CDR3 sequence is CASSLTAGAHEQYF. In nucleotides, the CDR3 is TGTGCCAGCAGCTTAACAGCGGGAGCCCACGAGCAGTACTTC. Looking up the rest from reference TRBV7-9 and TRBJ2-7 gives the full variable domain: DTGVSQNPRHKITKRGQNVTFRCDPISEHNRLYWYRQTLGQGPEFLTYFQNEAQLEKSRLLSDRFSAERPKGSFSTLEIQRTEQGDSAMYLCASSLTAGAHEQYFGPGTRLTVT.

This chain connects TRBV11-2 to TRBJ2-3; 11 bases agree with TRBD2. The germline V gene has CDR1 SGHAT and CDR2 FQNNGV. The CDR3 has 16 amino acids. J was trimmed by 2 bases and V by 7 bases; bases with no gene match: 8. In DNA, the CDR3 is TGTGCCAGCAAACTCCGGACTAGCGGGCCCACAGATACGCAGTATTTT. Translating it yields CASKLRTSGPTDTQYF.

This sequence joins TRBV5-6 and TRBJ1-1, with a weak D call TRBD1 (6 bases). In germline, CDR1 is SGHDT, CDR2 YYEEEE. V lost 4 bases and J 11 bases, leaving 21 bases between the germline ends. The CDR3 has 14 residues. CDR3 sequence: CASSPTGRNGRAFF. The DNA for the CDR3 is TGTGCCAGCAGCCCCACAGGGCGTAACGGGCGGGCTTTCTTT.

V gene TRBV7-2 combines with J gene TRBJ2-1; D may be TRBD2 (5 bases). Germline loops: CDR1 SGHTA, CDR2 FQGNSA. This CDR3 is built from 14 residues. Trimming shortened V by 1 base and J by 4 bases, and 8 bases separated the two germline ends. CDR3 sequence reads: CASSLGGFYNEQFF. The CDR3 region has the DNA TGTGCCAGCAGCTTAGGAGGGTTTTACAATGAGCAGTTCTTC.

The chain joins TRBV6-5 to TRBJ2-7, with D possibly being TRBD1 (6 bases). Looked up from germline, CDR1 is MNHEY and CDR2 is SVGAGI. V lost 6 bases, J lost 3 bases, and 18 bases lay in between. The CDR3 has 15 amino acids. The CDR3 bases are TGTGCCAGCAGCCAAACCCGGGGACACCTCTACGAGCAGTACTTC. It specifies CASSQTRGHLYEQYF.

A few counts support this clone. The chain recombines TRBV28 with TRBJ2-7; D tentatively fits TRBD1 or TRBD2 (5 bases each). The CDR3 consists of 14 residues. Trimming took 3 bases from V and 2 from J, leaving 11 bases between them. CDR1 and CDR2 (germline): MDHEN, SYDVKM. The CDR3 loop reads CASSFWDLTYEQYF. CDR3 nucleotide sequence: TGTGCCAGCAGTTTTTGGGACCTTACCTACGAGCAGTACTTC.